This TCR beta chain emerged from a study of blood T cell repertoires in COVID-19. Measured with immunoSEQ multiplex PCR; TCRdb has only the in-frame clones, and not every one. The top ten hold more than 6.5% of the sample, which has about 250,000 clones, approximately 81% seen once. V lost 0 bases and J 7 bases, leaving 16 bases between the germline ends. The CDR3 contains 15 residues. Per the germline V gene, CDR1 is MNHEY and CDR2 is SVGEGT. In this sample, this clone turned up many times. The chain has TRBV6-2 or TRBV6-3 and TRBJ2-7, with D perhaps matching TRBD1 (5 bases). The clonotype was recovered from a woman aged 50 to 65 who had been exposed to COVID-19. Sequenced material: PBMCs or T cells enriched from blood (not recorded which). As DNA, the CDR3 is TGTGCCAGCAGTTACTCGATGTCAGGGTCGGAGGAGCAGTACTTC. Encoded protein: CASSYSMSGSEEQYF.